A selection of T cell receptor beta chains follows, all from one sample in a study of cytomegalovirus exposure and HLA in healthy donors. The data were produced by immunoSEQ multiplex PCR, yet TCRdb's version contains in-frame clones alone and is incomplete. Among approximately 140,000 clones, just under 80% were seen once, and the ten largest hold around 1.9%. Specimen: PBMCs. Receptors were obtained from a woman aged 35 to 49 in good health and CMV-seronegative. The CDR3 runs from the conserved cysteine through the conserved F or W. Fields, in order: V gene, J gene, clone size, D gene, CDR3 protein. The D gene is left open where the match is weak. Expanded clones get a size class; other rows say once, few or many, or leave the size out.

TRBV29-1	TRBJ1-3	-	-	CSVVSLGSSGNTIYF
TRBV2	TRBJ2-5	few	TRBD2	CASSEGSGGQETQYF
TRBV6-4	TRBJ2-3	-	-	CASSDSPGGTDTQYF
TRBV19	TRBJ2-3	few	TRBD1	CASSTGGLDADTQYF
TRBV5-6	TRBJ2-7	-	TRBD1	CASTGTGSYEQYF
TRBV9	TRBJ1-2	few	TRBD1	CASSHPGQGFYGYTF
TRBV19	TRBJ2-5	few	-	CASSADLIYQETQYF
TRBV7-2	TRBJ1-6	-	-	CASSLAPGLNSPLHF
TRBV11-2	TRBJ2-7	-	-	CASSLDIEQYF
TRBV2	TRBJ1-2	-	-	CASRIQGPSYGYTF
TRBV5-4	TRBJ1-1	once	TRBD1	CASSQGGTEAFF
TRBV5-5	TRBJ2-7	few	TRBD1	CASSQTGGPYYEQYF
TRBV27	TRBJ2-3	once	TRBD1	CASSRTQGPVDTQYF
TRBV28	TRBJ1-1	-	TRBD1	CASSLIGQGRDTEAFF
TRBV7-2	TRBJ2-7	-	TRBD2	CASSYSGRTYEQYF
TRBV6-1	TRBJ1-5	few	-	CASSEASRQPQHF
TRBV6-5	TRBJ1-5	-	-	CASSQGWDNQPQHF
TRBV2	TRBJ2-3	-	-	CASSDGTDTQYF
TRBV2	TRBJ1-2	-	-	CASKFPSGSGYTF
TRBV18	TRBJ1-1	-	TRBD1	CASSPGDRAATEAFF
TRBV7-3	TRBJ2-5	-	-	CASSLTSGNQETQYF
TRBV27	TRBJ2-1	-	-	CASSLGSYNEQFF
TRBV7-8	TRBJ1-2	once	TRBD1	CASSYGGQHNYGYTF
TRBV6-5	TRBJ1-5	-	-	CASSYSGGSNQPQHF
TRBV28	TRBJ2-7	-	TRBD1	CASSPHGTGAYEQYF
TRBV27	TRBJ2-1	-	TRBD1	CASSGDRAEQFF
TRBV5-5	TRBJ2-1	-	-	CASSLTLAYEQFF
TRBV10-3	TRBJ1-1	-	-	CAISRGPLGGTEAFF
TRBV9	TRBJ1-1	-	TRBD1	CASSADGGGSWGAFF
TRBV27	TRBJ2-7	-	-	CASKKRDSGTVSYEQYF
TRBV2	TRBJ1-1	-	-	CASSGTGSTEAFF
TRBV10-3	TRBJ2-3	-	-	CAISESMGGGVATDTQYF
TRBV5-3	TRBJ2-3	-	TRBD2	CARSFSTSGPPIGGQYF
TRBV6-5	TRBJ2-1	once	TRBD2	CASSSFSGGASNEQFF
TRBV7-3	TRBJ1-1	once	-	CASSAQGSNTEAFF
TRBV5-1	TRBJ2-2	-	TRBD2	CASSEGLENTGELFF
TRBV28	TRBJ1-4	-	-	CASSFLQGRGEKLFF
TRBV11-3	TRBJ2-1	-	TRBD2	CASSLGLAGSYNEQFF
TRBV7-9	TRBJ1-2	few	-	CASSPIALSGYTF
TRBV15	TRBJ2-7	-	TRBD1	CATSRAGTGAYEQYF
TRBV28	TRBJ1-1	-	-	CASSLGGRSNTEAFF
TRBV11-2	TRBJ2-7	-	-	CASSWAIAYEQYF
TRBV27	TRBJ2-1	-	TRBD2	CASSSPLLGTSGSNEQFF
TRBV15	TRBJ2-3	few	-	CATSRDEGADTQYF
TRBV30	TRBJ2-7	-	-	CAWSLIGSSYEQYF
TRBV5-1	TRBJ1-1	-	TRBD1	CASSPPRTGGNTEAFF
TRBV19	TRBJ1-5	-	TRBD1	CASRTGNQPQHF
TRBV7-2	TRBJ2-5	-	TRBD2	CASSIGLAGMETQYF
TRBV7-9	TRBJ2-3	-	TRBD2	CASSWSGDSTDTQYF
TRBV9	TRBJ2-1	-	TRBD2	CASSVGLAGEGAYNEQFF
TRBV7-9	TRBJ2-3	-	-	CASSLFSGPGADTQYF
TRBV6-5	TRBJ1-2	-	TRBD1	CASSSKGGWVYGYTF
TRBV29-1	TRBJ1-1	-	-	CSVGSRVEAFF